Following are 30 T cell receptor beta chains from one sample sequenced in a study of cytomegalovirus exposure and HLA in healthy donors. Both 60 Vbeta primers and 13 Jbeta primers went into the PCR. This table comes from immunoSEQ multiplex PCR, and its TCRdb copy is limited to in-frame clones, with some not included. The listing contains 65,000 to 90,000 clones. Sequenced sample: PBMCs. All receptors come from a man between 35 and 55 years old in good health and CMV-seronegative.

This chain connects TRBV10-3 to TRBJ1-1; a weak D match, TRBD1 (6 bases). The germline CDR1 and CDR2 sequences are ENHRY and SYGVKD. Trimming removed 7 bases at V and 3 bases at J, with 12 bases between. The length of the CDR3 is 13 residues. This CDR3 reads CAITREGDTEAFF. In DNA form, the CDR3 reads TGTGCCATCACAAGGGAGGGGGACACTGAAGCTTTCTTT.

This sequence joins TRBV5-1 and TRBJ2-7, with TRBD1 matching over 9 bases. CDR1 SGHRS and CDR2 YFSETQ come from the germline V gene. Trimming took 5 bases from V and 4 from J; bases not matched to a gene: 10. This CDR3 is built from 15 residues. The CDR3 reads CASSSDPGTGYEQYF. Written as DNA, the CDR3 is TGCGCCAGCAGTTCCGACCCCGGGACAGGGTACGAGCAGTACTTC. Full variable domain (missing parts from reference TRBV5-1 and TRBJ2-7): KAGVTQTPRYLIKTRGQQVTLSCSPISGHRSVSWYQQTPGQGLQFLFEYFSETQRNKGNFPGRFSGRQFSNSRSEMNVSTLELGDSALYLCASSSDPGTGYEQYFGPGTRLTVT.

This rearrangement joins TRBV28 to TRBJ2-1; tentatively, D is TRBD2 (5 bases). The CDR3 spans 15 residues. Per the germline V gene, CDR1 is MDHEN and CDR2 is SYDVKM. Trimming stripped 6 bases from V and 1 base from J, with 13 bases between. The CDR3 here is CASSPDWGSYNEQFF. CDR3 coding DNA: TGTGCCAGCAGCCCGGACTGGGGATCCTACAATGAGCAGTTCTTC.

The chain has TRBV10-3 and TRBJ1-1; D ambiguous. The CDR3 extends over 14 amino acids. CDR1 is ENHRY and CDR2 is SYGVKD in the germline V gene. The V end was cut by 5 bases, the J end by 0 bases, with 10 bases between. CDR3: CAISPSVLNTEAFF. CDR3 coding DNA: TGTGCCATCAGTCCCTCAGTACTGAACACTGAAGCTTTCTTT.

The chain is built from TRBV6-1 and TRBJ1-2, with D possibly TRBD1 on 5 matching bases. Trimming pared 8 bases from V and 3 bases from J, leaving 16 bases between. Looked up from germline, CDR1 is MNHNS and CDR2 is SASEGT. The CDR3 extends over 14 amino acids. Here the CDR3 DNA reads TGTGCCAGCCTCGGCAGCCGGGGGTACTATGGCTACACCTTC. Residues: CASLGSRGYYGYTF.

V is TRBV7-9 and J is TRBJ2-7; D is uncertain. V dropped 6 bases and J dropped 4 bases, with 13 bases sitting between them. This CDR3 region has 13 residues. The germline CDR1 and CDR2 sequences are SEHNR and FQNEAQ (reference sequence). DNA for the CDR3: TGTGCCAGCAGTCATCGCCCAGCGTACGAGCAGTACTTC. Protein: CASSHRPAYEQYF.

The chain employs TRBV2 and TRBJ2-7, with D perhaps TRBD2 (5 bases). This CDR3 spans 10 amino acids. The germline V and J ends were trimmed by 8 bases and 4 bases, with 6 bases remaining between them. CDR1 is SNHLY and CDR2 is FYNNEI in the germline V gene. The CDR3 DNA sequence: TGTGCCAGCGGGGAGTACGAGCAGTACTTC. Its protein is CASGEYEQYF.

This chain joins TRBV5-8 and TRBJ1-2, with D possibly matching TRBD1 (5 bases). The CDR3 length is 15 residues. Germline CDR1 reads SGHTS; CDR2 reads YDEGEE. V was clipped by 2 bases and J by 4 bases, with 15 bases between them. The CDR3 sequence is CASSFFDSLGYGYTF. CDR3 bases: TGTGCCAGCAGCTTTTTTGACAGTCTCGGCTATGGCTACACCTTC.

The CDR3 sequence: CASSFPTWGGAYEQYF. CDR3 DNA: TGTGCCAGCAGCTTCCCAACTTGGGGGGGCGCCTACGAGCAGTACTTC. The genes are TRBV11-2 and TRBJ2-7; D possibly corresponds to TRBD2 (7 bases). The CDR3 extends over 16 amino acids. The V and J ends lost 3 bases and 2 bases respectively, with 17 bases between them. Germline CDR1 is SGHAT and CDR2 is FQNNGV.

The chain combines TRBV5-4 with TRBJ2-7, with D tentatively TRBD1 (5 bases). V was pared by 0 bases and J by 2 bases, with 9 bases between. This CDR3 has 14 residues. Germline loops: CDR1 SGHNT, CDR2 YYREEE (reference sequence). For the CDR3, the DNA is TGTGCCAGCAGCTTGGTCTCAGGGCCCTACGAGCAGTACTTC. Encoded protein: CASSLVSGPYEQYF. Full variable domain (outside the CDR3, taken from reference TRBV5-4 and TRBJ2-7): ETGVTQSPTHLIKTRGQQVTLRCSSQSGHNTVSWYQQALGQGPQFIFQYYREEENGRGNFPPRFSGLQFPNYSSELNVNALELDDSALYLCASSLVSGPYEQYFGPGTRLTVT.

The chain is built from TRBV13 and TRBJ1-2, with TRBD1 as a possible D gene (6 bases). V lost 2 bases and J 5 bases, leaving 12 bases between the germline ends. The germline V gene encodes CDR1 PRHDT and CDR2 FYEKMQ (reference sequence). This CDR3 comprises 14 residues. This chain's CDR3 is CASSLTRQEYGYTF. The CDR3 bases are TGTGCCAGCAGCTTAACCCGACAGGAGTATGGCTACACCTTC.

The chain is built from TRBV10-3 and TRBJ2-2, with D perhaps matching TRBD2 (6 bases). The CDR3 totals 16 residues. In germline, CDR1 is ENHRY, CDR2 SYGVKD. The ends were cut back, 2 bases at V and 5 bases at J, with 15 bases in the middle. CDR3 bases: TGTGCCATCAGTGAGGCGGGACGGCCGGAAACCGGGGAGCTGTTTTTT. This encodes CAISEAGRPETGELFF.

The chain is built from TRBV30 and TRBJ2-2, with D unclear. This CDR3 is 14 amino acids long. With 0 bases removed from V and 4 bases from J, the gap between germline ends came to 9 bases. Germline assignment: CDR1 GTSNPN and CDR2 SVGIG (reference sequence). The CDR3 region is CAWSVLSVTGELFF. CDR3 sequence (DNA): TGTGCCTGGAGTGTACTTTCGGTCACCGGGGAGCTGTTTTTT.

The CDR3 DNA follows: TGTGCCAGCACGGGACAGGGGGTTGGAGGCTACACCTTC. It is translated as CASTGQGVGGYTF. V usage is TRBV6-5 and J usage is TRBJ1-2, with TRBD1 identical over 11 bases. Trimming cost V 7 bases and J 8 bases; bases outside gene matches: 6. Germline V lookup: CDR1 MNHEY, CDR2 SVGAGI. The CDR3 contains 13 residues.

The J gene is TRBJ1-1, the V gene TRBV5-4; D not resolved. The V gene lost 0 bases and the J gene lost 1 base, with 10 bases spanning the gap. CDR1 is SGHNT, CDR2 YYREEE, per germline (reference sequence). The CDR3 consists of 15 residues. Written as DNA, the CDR3 is TGTGCCAGCAGCTTGGCCTCTGGCAGGAACACTGAAGCTTTCTTT. It is translated as CASSLASGRNTEAFF.

Of note for this clone: The sample contains more than one DNA sequence encoding this CDR3. This sequence joins TRBV5-1 and TRBJ1-1, with D unclear. The V gene lost 5 bases and the J gene lost 1 base, with 9 bases spanning the gap. The CDR3 is made up of 13 amino acids. The germline CDR1 and CDR2 sequences are SGHRS and YFSETQ. The CDR3 DNA reads TGCGCCAGCAGTTTGACACCGAACACTGAAGCTTTCTTT. Amino acid sequence: CASSLTPNTEAFF.

The chain uses TRBV5-1 and TRBJ1-1; D possibly corresponds to TRBD1 (6 bases). Trimming removed 0 bases from V and 5 bases from J, with 14 bases in between. CDR1 and CDR2 from the germline V gene are SGHRS and YFSETQ. The CDR3 is 15 amino acids. As DNA, the CDR3 is TGCGCCAGCAGCTTGGGGGCAGGGGCAGGGACTGAAGCTTTCTTT. Translated, it gives CASSLGAGAGTEAFF.

The chain is built from TRBV5-1 and TRBJ2-7, with 9 bases aligning to TRBD1. Germline values: CDR1 SGHRS, CDR2 YFSETQ. Trimming removed 4 bases from V and 3 bases from J; junction bases left unmatched: 5. The CDR3 is 14 residues long. The CDR3 here is CASSPGQGFYEQYF. The CDR3 coding sequence is TGCGCCAGCAGCCCGGGACAGGGCTTCTACGAGCAGTACTTC.

The rearrangement links TRBV30 to TRBJ1-5, with D perhaps matching TRBD1 (5 bases). CDR3 size: 14 residues. Trimming took 3 bases from V and 1 from J, leaving 10 bases between them. Germline-derived CDR1 and CDR2 are GTSNPN and SVGIG (reference sequence). The DNA for the CDR3 is TGTGCCTGGAGGATGGGGGGAAGCAATCAGCCCCAGCATTTT. It encodes CAWRMGGSNQPQHF.

The chain recombines TRBV2 with TRBJ1-3, with 7 bases aligning to TRBD1. The germline gives CDR1 SNHLY, CDR2 FYNNEI. The CDR3 extends over 16 amino acids. V lost 2 bases, J lost 1 base, and 5 bases stayed unmatched. The CDR3 DNA reads TGTGCCAGCAGTGAAAAGGGGGCGGGTTCTGGAAACACCATATATTTT. Translated: CASSEKGAGSGNTIYF.

The chain joins TRBV30 to TRBJ2-6; possibly TRBD1 for D (5 bases). The CDR3 covers 16 residues. V lost 6 bases, J lost 0 bases, and 15 bases lay in between. Germline V gene sequence: CDR1 GTSNPN, CDR2 SVGIG (reference sequence). CDR3 in amino acids: CACTPVRASGANVLTF. The CDR3 nucleotides read TGTGCCTGCACTCCAGTCAGGGCCTCTGGGGCCAACGTCCTGACTTTC.

The rearrangement uses TRBV30 and TRBJ1-4; D is possibly TRBD1 (6 bases). Germline V CDR1 and CDR2: GTSNPN, SVGIG (reference sequence). The CDR3 totals 12 residues. The germline V and J ends were trimmed by 4 bases and 14 bases, with 17 bases remaining between them. For the CDR3, the DNA is TGTGCCTGGACCGCGGGGGGCGGAGGGCTGTTTTTT. Protein product: CAWTAGGGGLFF.

This sequence joins TRBV30 and TRBJ1-1; the match to TRBD1 covers 7 bases. V trimming: 0 bases; J trimming: 5 bases; junction bases outside the gene matches: 6. CDR3 length equals 14 residues. Per germline, CDR1 GTSNPN and CDR2 SVGIG (reference sequence). CDR3 amino acids: CAWSVAGGKTEAFF. The CDR3, as DNA: TGTGCCTGGAGTGTGGCAGGGGGTAAGACTGAAGCTTTCTTT.

Turning to this clone: This same CDR3 is encoded by further DNA sequences in the sample. The J gene is TRBJ2-7, the V gene TRBV30; D is possibly TRBD2 (5 bases). V was pared by 8 bases and J by 7 bases, with 24 bases between. Per the germline V gene, CDR1 is GTSNPN and CDR2 is SVGIG (reference sequence). CDR3 size: 14 residues. The CDR3 sequence is CAPPHLARLREQYF. The CDR3 nucleotides are TGTGCCCCCCCCCATCTAGCCCGGCTGAGGGAGCAGTACTTC.

The rearrangement links TRBV6-1 to TRBJ2-1; 8 nucleotides align to TRBD2. The CDR3 is 14 residues long. The trim removed 6 bases at V and 7 bases at J, leaving 8 bases unmatched. The germline V gene encodes CDR1 MNHNS and CDR2 SASEGT. CDR3 in amino acids: CASRGTRFLNEQFF. CDR3 nucleotides: TGTGCCAGCAGGGGGACTAGATTCTTGAATGAGCAGTTCTTC.

The chain is built from TRBV6-6 and TRBJ1-1; 7 nucleotides agree with TRBD1. The trim removed 2 bases at V and 8 bases at J, leaving 5 bases unmatched. CDR3 size: 13 residues. Germline assignment: CDR1 MNHNY and CDR2 SVGAGI (reference sequence). CDR3 amino acids: CASSYTTGMEAFF. The CDR3 DNA reads as TGTGCCAGCAGTTACACGACAGGGATGGAAGCTTTCTTT.

The chain uses TRBV5-4 and TRBJ2-3; 8 nucleotides agree with TRBD1. The V and J ends lost 4 bases and 4 bases, in that order; junction bases with no gene match: 11. This CDR3 spans 16 amino acids. The germline V gene has CDR1 SGHNT and CDR2 YYREEE (reference sequence). The CDR3 loop is CASSRRAGGESDTQYF. The CDR3, as DNA: TGTGCCAGCAGCCGGAGGGCAGGGGGCGAGTCAGATACGCAGTATTTT. The whole variable domain, filled in from reference TRBV5-4 and TRBJ2-3, reads ETGVTQSPTHLIKTRGQQVTLRCSSQSGHNTVSWYQQALGQGPQFIFQYYREEENGRGNFPPRFSGLQFPNYSSELNVNALELDDSALYLCASSRRAGGESDTQYFGPGTRLTVL.

This chain uses TRBV6-6 with TRBJ1-6, with no clear D. Trimming pared 6 bases from V and 8 bases from J, leaving 17 bases between. Germline values: CDR1 MNHNY, CDR2 SVGAGI (reference sequence). CDR3 length: 15 amino acids. CDR3 DNA sequence: TGTGCCAGCAGGGTTGGTCGGGGAGAGGATTCACCCCTCCACTTT. Protein product: CASRVGRGEDSPLHF.

The chain carries TRBV4-1 and TRBJ1-4; no clear D gene. Germline CDR1 reads MGHRA; CDR2 reads YSYEKL. V dropped 0 bases and J dropped 2 bases, with 16 bases sitting between them. The CDR3 is made up of 18 amino acids. CDR3 nucleotides: TGCGCCAGCAGCCAAGACCGGAGGTTACTGCGGACTAATGAAAAACTGTTTTTT. Translating gives CASSQDRRLLRTNEKLFF.

This chain uses TRBV6-1 with TRBJ2-7; D may be TRBD2 (7 bases). The CDR3 spans 15 residues. The germline gives CDR1 MNHNS, CDR2 SASEGT. V lost 6 bases to trimming and J lost 3 bases, with 18 bases between them. This CDR3 is CASSEGGGSFYEQYF. The CDR3 DNA follows: TGTGCCAGCAGCGAGGGAGGGGGGTCCTTCTACGAGCAGTACTTC.